This T cell receptor beta chain was identified during a study of human T cells and chemical hapten exposure. One entry per CDR3 protein, called by TCRdb with MiXCR from the RACE reads. The sample has about 82,000 distinct CDR3 sequences; under 14% are singletons. The V end lost 6 bases, the J end lost 5 bases, and 19 bases lay between the germline ends. CDR3 length equals 15 residues. Per the germline V gene, CDR1 is LGHDT and CDR2 is YNNKEL (reference sequence). Indicated time point: patch test 3, about 24 weeks after DPC sensitization. The treatment here: therapeutic diphenylcyclopropenone sensitization with weekly scalp DPC.

The source material was whole blood, sampled in connection with sensitization to the hapten diphenylcyclopropenone (DPC). The receptor comes from a woman aged 45-65 years with alopecia areata. Some clones in this sample may be carry-over from other donors' samples. The chain employs TRBV3-1 and TRBJ2-5; D may be TRBD1 or TRBD2 (6 bases each). The CDR3: CASRGGAKSKETQYF. CDR3 in DNA: TGTGCCAGCAGGGGGGGCGCGAAGTCTAAGGAGACCCAGTACTTC.